This entry lists 10 T cell receptor beta chains sequenced from one sample in a study of T cell responses to AZD1222 COVID-19 vaccine. Assay used: immunoSEQ multiplex PCR; TCRdb lists only in-frame clones, some missing. The data contain some 150,000 clones, about 91% of them singletons. Sequenced here: peripheral blood, sampled on day 0 of AZD1222 vaccination. Receptor source: an adult in good health.

This rearrangement joins TRBV7-8 to TRBJ1-4; D uncertain. The CDR3 runs 13 residues. V was trimmed by 3 bases and J by 10 bases, leaving 12 bases between them. CDR1 and CDR2 from the germline V gene are SGHVS and FQNEAQ. The CDR3 DNA sequence: TGTGCCAGCAGCTTCGTTCCCGTCGGAAAACTGTTTTTT. Its translation: CASSFVPVGKLFF.

The chain joins TRBV7-9 to TRBJ2-1; weak D call: TRBD2 (5 bases). V was cut by 5 bases and J by 0 bases, with 14 bases left in between. The CDR3 has 16 amino acids. Looked up from germline, CDR1 is SEHNR and CDR2 is FQNEAQ (reference sequence). CDR3 protein: CASSPRTGSSYNEQFF. The CDR3 DNA is TGTGCCAGCAGCCCTCGGACGGGGAGCTCCTACAATGAGCAGTTCTTC.

The rearrangement uses TRBV5-6 and TRBJ1-5; D might be TRBD1 (5 bases). CDR3 length equals 13 residues. V gave up 4 bases and J gave up 4 bases, with 9 bases separating them. The germline V gene encodes CDR1 SGHDT and CDR2 YYEEEE. The CDR3 region has the DNA TGTGCCAGCAGCGTCGGGACGAATCAGCCCCAGCATTTT. It translates to CASSVGTNQPQHF.

The chain is built from TRBV6-4 and TRBJ2-2, with TRBD1 as a possible D gene (6 bases). The germline CDR1 and CDR2 sequences are MRHNA and SNTAGT. V was clipped by 4 bases and J by 2 bases, with 11 bases between them. The length of the CDR3 is 15 residues. CDR3 amino acids: CASSGEQGNTGELFF. In DNA form, the CDR3 reads TGTGCCAGCAGTGGGGAACAGGGTAACACCGGGGAGCTGTTTTTT.

The V call is TRBV3-1 (or the pseudogene TRBV3-2), the J call TRBJ2-3; D uncertain. CDR1 and CDR2 (germline): LGHDT, YNNKEL (reference sequence). Trimming stripped 4 bases from V and 1 base from J, with 18 bases between. This CDR3 region has 17 residues. In DNA, the CDR3 is TGTGCCAGCAGCCCTAGGAATGGACGGACCGGCACAGATACGCAGTATTTT. This sequence encodes CASSPRNGRTGTDTQYF.

The J gene is TRBJ1-4, the V gene TRBV19, with D hard to call. The CDR3 consists of 12 residues. CDR1 is LNHDA and CDR2 is SQIVND in the germline V gene (reference sequence). Trimming shortened V by 3 bases and J by 8 bases, and 7 bases separated the two germline ends. The CDR3 here is CASSIGLEKLFF. DNA of the CDR3: TGTGCCAGTAGTATCGGTTTGGAAAAACTGTTTTTT.

This clone was seen a single time. The gene calls are TRBV30 and TRBJ1-4; the D gene is possibly TRBD1 (6 bases). In germline, CDR1 is GTSNPN, CDR2 SVGIG (reference sequence). V was trimmed by 3 bases and J by 4 bases, leaving 15 bases between them. The CDR3 sequence is 15 residues long. CDR3 region: CAWRAPGGFNEKLFF. Written as DNA, the CDR3 is TGTGCCTGGAGAGCTCCGGGGGGCTTTAATGAAAAACTGTTTTTT.

V gene TRBV6-5 combines with J gene TRBJ2-2; TRBD2 matches at 7 bases. This CDR3 has 16 residues. Germline CDR1 MNHEY, CDR2 SVGAGI. V lost 2 bases to trimming and J lost 2 bases; unmatched junction nucleotides: 5. In DNA form, the CDR3 reads TGTGCCAGCAGTTACGGGCTAGCGGTTAACACCGGGGAGCTGTTTTTT. Translated, it gives CASSYGLAVNTGELFF.

CDR3 sequence reads: CATSRAQGMEGYTF. The CDR3 DNA sequence: TGTGCCACCAGCAGAGCTCAAGGGATGGAAGGCTACACCTTC. The chain has TRBV15 and TRBJ1-2, with D uncertain. CDR1 is LNHNV and CDR2 is YYDKDF in the germline V gene (reference sequence). The CDR3 loop spans 14 amino acids. V was trimmed by 1 base and J by 8 bases, leaving 14 bases between them.

The V and J genes are TRBV20-1 and TRBJ1-3; D might be TRBD1 (6 bases). Germline V gene sequence: CDR1 DFQATT, CDR2 SNEGSKA (reference sequence). This CDR3 region has 11 residues. V dropped 6 bases and J dropped 9 bases, with 12 bases sitting between them. CDR3 loop: CSAHGGLTIYF. For the CDR3, the DNA is TGCAGTGCCCACGGGGGGCTCACCATATATTTT.